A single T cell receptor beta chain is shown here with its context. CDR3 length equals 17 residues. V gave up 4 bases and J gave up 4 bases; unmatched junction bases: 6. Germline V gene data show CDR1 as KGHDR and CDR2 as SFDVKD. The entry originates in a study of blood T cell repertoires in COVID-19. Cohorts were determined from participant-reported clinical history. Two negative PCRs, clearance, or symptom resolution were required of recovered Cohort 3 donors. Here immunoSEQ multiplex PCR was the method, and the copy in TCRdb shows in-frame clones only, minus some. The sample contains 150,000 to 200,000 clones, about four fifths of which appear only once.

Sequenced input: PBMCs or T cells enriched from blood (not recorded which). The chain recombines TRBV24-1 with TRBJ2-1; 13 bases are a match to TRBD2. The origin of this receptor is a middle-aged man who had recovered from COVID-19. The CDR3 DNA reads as TGTGCCACCAGTGAATACCGACTAGCGGGAGGTTACAATGAGCAGTTCTTC. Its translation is CATSEYRLAGGYNEQFF.